This T cell receptor beta chain was sequenced during a study of blood T cell repertoires in COVID-19. In the study overall: Material from acute and convalescent COVID-19 was sourced from the United States, Italy and Spain. T cells, B-cell-depleted T cells, or PBMCs supplied cDNA or gDNA.

Authors' data handling: Amplification with reference gene primers provided the estimates of nucleated cell counts. Only in-frame clones appear in the TCRdb table, and some are missing; sequencing was by immunoSEQ multiplex PCR. The DNA gave D and trimming, while V, J and clone size come from that table. The sample has some 110,000 clones; 81% are singletons. Germline V lookup: CDR1 GTSNPN, CDR2 SVGIG (reference sequence). The CDR3 contains 14 residues. The specimen was peripheral blood. The source of this sequence is an elderly man with acute or convalescent COVID-19. The chain employs TRBV30 and TRBJ2-6, with TRBD2 identical over 9 bases. The DNA for the CDR3 is TGTGGTGTAGTAGCGGGAGCTGGGGCCAACGTCCTGACTTTC. It encodes CGVVAGAGANVLTF.